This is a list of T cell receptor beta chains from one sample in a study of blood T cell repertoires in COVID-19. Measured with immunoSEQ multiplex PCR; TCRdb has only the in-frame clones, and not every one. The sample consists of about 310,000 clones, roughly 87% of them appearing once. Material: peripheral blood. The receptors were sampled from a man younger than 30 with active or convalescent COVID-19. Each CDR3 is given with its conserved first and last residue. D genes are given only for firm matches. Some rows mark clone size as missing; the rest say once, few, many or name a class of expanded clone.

cdr3_aa: CASRLQGTGEQYF; cdr3_nt: TGTGCCAGCAGACTACAGGGTACAGGCGAGCAGTACTTC; v_call: TRBV2; cdr3_length: 13; clone_size: few; j_call: TRBJ2-7; d_call: NA
cdr3_aa: CASSLTRGTADTQYF; cdr3_nt: TGTGCCAGCAGTTTAACAAGGGGTACAGCAGATACGCAGTATTTT; v_call: TRBV7-2; cdr3_length: 15; clone_size: NA; j_call: TRBJ2-3; d_call: NA
cdr3_aa: CASRDGGGGWGGTEAFF; cdr3_nt: TGCGCCAGCAGAGACGGAGGAGGTGGCTGGGGAGGCACTGAAGCTTTCTTT; v_call: TRBV5-1; cdr3_length: 17; clone_size: NA; j_call: TRBJ1-1; d_call: NA
cdr3_aa: CASSNAMGLAGGPYTDTQYF; cdr3_nt: TGCGCCAGCAGCAATGCGATGGGACTAGCGGGAGGGCCTTACACAGATACGCAGTATTTT; v_call: TRBV5-1; cdr3_length: 20; clone_size: NA; j_call: TRBJ2-3; d_call: TRBD2
cdr3_aa: CASSPNDRSTEAFF; cdr3_nt: TGTGCCAGCAGTCCCAACGACAGATCCACTGAAGCTTTCTTT; v_call: TRBV7-3; cdr3_length: 14; clone_size: NA; j_call: TRBJ1-1; d_call: NA
cdr3_aa: CAIRRTGEDSPLHF; cdr3_nt: TGTGCCATCAGGAGGACAGGAGAAGACTCACCCCTCCACTTT; v_call: TRBV10-3; cdr3_length: 14; clone_size: NA; j_call: TRBJ1-6; d_call: TRBD1
cdr3_aa: CASSAYRVGTEAFF; cdr3_nt: TGTGCCAGCAGCGCTTACAGGGTGGGCACTGAAGCTTTCTTT; v_call: TRBV9; cdr3_length: 14; clone_size: NA; j_call: TRBJ1-1; d_call: NA
cdr3_aa: CASSSGGATTEAFF; cdr3_nt: TGTGCCAGCAGCTCGGGTGGAGCGACCACTGAAGCTTTCTTT; v_call: TRBV7-9; cdr3_length: 14; clone_size: NA; j_call: TRBJ1-1; d_call: NA
cdr3_aa: CASSIDGAGTYEKLFF; cdr3_nt: TGTGCCAGTAGTATAGATGGGGCAGGGACATATGAAAAACTGTTTTTT; v_call: TRBV19; cdr3_length: 16; clone_size: NA; j_call: TRBJ1-4; d_call: NA
cdr3_aa: CASSSSYGYTF; cdr3_nt: TGTGCCAGCAGTTCTTCTTATGGCTACACCTTC; v_call: TRBV7-2; cdr3_length: 11; clone_size: NA; j_call: TRBJ1-2; d_call: NA
cdr3_aa: CASSPGTGAYEQYF; cdr3_nt: TGTGCCAGCAGCCCCGGGACAGGGGCCTACGAGCAGTACTTC; v_call: TRBV11-3; cdr3_length: 14; clone_size: NA; j_call: TRBJ2-7; d_call: TRBD1
cdr3_aa: CATSRNRDRDRPLHF; cdr3_nt: TGTGCCACCAGCAGAAACCGGGACAGAGACAGACCCCTCCACTTT; v_call: TRBV15; cdr3_length: 15; clone_size: few; j_call: TRBJ1-6; d_call: TRBD1
cdr3_aa: CASSLSSGEGETQYF; cdr3_nt: TGTGCCAGCAGCTTATCTAGCGGAGAGGGTGAGACCCAGTACTTC; v_call: TRBV7-2; cdr3_length: 15; clone_size: NA; j_call: TRBJ2-5; d_call: TRBD2
cdr3_aa: CASDGRGSGLKKGGELFF; cdr3_nt: TGTGCCAGCGATGGACGGGGTTCAGGCCTTAAAAAAGGGGGGGAGCTGTTTTTT; v_call: TRBV2; cdr3_length: 18; clone_size: NA; j_call: TRBJ2-2; d_call: NA
cdr3_aa: CATSRSNSGQEEEKLFF; cdr3_nt: TGTGCCACCAGCAGATCCAATTCAGGGCAAGAGGAAGAAAAACTGTTTTTT; v_call: TRBV15; cdr3_length: 17; clone_size: NA; j_call: TRBJ1-4; d_call: NA
cdr3_aa: CASSYAGNYGYTF; cdr3_nt: TGTGCCAGCAGTTACGCGGGTAACTATGGCTACACCTTC; v_call: TRBV6-5; cdr3_length: 13; clone_size: NA; j_call: TRBJ1-2; d_call: NA
cdr3_aa: CASSQEYEGYSGNTIYF; cdr3_nt: TGCGCCAGCAGCCAAGAATATGAGGGTTACTCTGGAAACACCATATATTTT; v_call: TRBV4-3; cdr3_length: 17; clone_size: NA; j_call: TRBJ1-3; d_call: NA
cdr3_aa: CASSYREGYEQYF; cdr3_nt: TGTGCCAGCAGTTACAGGGAGGGCTACGAGCAGTACTTC; v_call: TRBV6-2/TRBV6-3; cdr3_length: 13; clone_size: NA; j_call: TRBJ2-7; d_call: TRBD2
cdr3_aa: CASSFSGTGSYEQYF; cdr3_nt: TGTGCCAGCAGCTTTTCAGGGACAGGGTCCTACGAGCAGTACTTC; v_call: TRBV7-9; cdr3_length: 15; clone_size: NA; j_call: TRBJ2-7; d_call: TRBD1
cdr3_aa: CASSSGLAGYNEQFF; cdr3_nt: TGTGCCAGCAGCTCGGGACTAGCGGGATACAATGAGCAGTTCTTC; v_call: TRBV11-2; cdr3_length: 15; clone_size: NA; j_call: TRBJ2-1; d_call: TRBD2
cdr3_aa: CASSQGPGGGRGQFF; cdr3_nt: TGCGCCAGCAGCCAAGGTCCCGGGGGGGGTAGGGGGCAGTTCTTC; v_call: TRBV4-3; cdr3_length: 15; clone_size: NA; j_call: TRBJ2-1; d_call: TRBD2
cdr3_aa: CASSGDSRAEQYF; cdr3_nt: TGTGCCAGCAGTGGGGACTCCAGGGCCGAGCAGTACTTC; v_call: TRBV2; cdr3_length: 13; clone_size: NA; j_call: TRBJ2-7; d_call: NA
cdr3_aa: CASSSLAGGQETQYF; cdr3_nt: TGCGCCAGCAGCTCCTTAGCGGGAGGTCAAGAGACCCAGTACTTC; v_call: TRBV5-1; cdr3_length: 15; clone_size: once; j_call: TRBJ2-5; d_call: TRBD2
cdr3_aa: CATYIAGTTLSGELFF; cdr3_nt: TGCGCCACATATATAGCCGGGACTACCCTTAGCGGGGAGCTGTTTTTT; v_call: TRBV4-1; cdr3_length: 16; clone_size: NA; j_call: TRBJ2-2; d_call: TRBD2
cdr3_aa: CASSSGLAGEKGETQYF; cdr3_nt: TGTGCCAGCAGCTCCGGACTAGCGGGAGAAAAAGGTGAGACCCAGTACTTC; v_call: TRBV7-3; cdr3_length: 17; clone_size: NA; j_call: TRBJ2-5; d_call: TRBD2
cdr3_aa: CASTQGSLPLHF; cdr3_nt: TGTGCCAGCACCCAGGGGTCTTTACCCCTCCACTTT; v_call: TRBV27; cdr3_length: 12; clone_size: NA; j_call: TRBJ1-6; d_call: NA
cdr3_aa: CASSLPRGDNEQFF; cdr3_nt: TGCGCCAGCAGCTTGCCCAGGGGGGACAATGAGCAGTTCTTC; v_call: TRBV5-1; cdr3_length: 14; clone_size: NA; j_call: TRBJ2-1; d_call: NA
cdr3_aa: CASSFRGTGETQYF; cdr3_nt: TGTGCCAGCAGCTTTCGGGGGACAGGGGAGACCCAGTACTTC; v_call: TRBV7-3; cdr3_length: 14; clone_size: NA; j_call: TRBJ2-5; d_call: TRBD1